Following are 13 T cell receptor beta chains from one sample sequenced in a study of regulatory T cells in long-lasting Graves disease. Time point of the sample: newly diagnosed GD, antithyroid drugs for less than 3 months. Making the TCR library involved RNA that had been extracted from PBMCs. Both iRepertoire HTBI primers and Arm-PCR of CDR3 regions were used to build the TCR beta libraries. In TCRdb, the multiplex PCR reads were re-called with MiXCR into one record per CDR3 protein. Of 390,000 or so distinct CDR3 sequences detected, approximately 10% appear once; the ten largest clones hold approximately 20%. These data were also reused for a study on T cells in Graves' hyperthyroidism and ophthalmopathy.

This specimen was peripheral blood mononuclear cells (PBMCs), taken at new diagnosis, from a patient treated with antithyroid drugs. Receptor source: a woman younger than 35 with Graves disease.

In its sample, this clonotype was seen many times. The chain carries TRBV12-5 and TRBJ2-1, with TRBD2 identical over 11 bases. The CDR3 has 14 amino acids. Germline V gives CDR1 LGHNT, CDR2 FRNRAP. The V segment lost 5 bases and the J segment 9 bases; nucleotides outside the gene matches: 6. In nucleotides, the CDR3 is TGTGCTAGTGGTATAGCGGGAGGGCCCGTTGAGCAGTTCTTC. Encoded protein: CASGIAGGPVEQFF.

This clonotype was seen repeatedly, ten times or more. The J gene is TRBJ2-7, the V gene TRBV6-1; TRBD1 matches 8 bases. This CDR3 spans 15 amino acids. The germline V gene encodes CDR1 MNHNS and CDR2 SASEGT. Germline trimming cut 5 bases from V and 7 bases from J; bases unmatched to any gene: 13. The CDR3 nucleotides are TGTGCCAGCAGTACGGACAGGGATGGGTCTCGGGAGCAGTACGTC. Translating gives CASSTDRDGSREQYV.

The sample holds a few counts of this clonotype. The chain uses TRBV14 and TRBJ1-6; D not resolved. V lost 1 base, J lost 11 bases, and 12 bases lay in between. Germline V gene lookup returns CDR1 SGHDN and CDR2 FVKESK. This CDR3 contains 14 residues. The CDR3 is CASSQGLLDPPLHF. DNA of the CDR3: TGTGCCAGCAGCCAAGGGCTCTTGGATCCACCCCTCCACTTT.

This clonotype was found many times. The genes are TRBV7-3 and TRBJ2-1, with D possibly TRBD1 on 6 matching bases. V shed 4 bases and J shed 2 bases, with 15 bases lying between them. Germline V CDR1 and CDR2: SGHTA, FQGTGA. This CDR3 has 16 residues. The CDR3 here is CASSYLKTGAYNEQFF. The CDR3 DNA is TGTGCCAGCAGCTACCTAAAGACAGGTGCCTACAATGAGCAGTTCTTC.

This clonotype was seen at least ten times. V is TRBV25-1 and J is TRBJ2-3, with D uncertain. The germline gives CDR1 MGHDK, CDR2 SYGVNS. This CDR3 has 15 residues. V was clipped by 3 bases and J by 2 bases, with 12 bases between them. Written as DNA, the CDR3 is TGTGCCAGCAGTGATAGGGCAAGAAACACAGATACGCAGTATTTT. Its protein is CASSDRARNTDTQYF.

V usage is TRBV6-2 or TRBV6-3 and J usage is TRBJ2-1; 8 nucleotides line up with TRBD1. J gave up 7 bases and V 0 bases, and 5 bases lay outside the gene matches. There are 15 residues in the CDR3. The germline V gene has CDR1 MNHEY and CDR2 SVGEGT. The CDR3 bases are TGTGCCAGCAGTTACTCACCGGACAGGGCGAATGAGCAGTTCTTC. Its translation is CASSYSPDRANEQFF.

The chain's CDR3 is CSVDKNLNYGYTF. The CDR3 nucleotides are TGCAGCGTTGATAAGAACCTTAACTATGGCTACACCTTC. This chain links TRBV29-1 with TRBJ1-2, with D uncertain. The CDR3 spans 13 residues. Trimming cost V 3 bases and J 1 base, with 9 bases left between them. From germline, CDR1 is SQVTM and CDR2 ANQGSEA.

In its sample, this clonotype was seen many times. CDR3: CASSQGPTDTDTQYF. In DNA, the CDR3 is TGCGCCAGCAGCCAAGGACCGACAGACACAGATACGCAGTATTTT. This chain joins TRBV4-3 and TRBJ2-3; D is possibly TRBD1 (5 bases). V was trimmed by 1 base and J by 2 bases, leaving 10 bases between them. The CDR3 totals 15 residues. CDR1 and CDR2 (germline): LGHNA, YSLEER.

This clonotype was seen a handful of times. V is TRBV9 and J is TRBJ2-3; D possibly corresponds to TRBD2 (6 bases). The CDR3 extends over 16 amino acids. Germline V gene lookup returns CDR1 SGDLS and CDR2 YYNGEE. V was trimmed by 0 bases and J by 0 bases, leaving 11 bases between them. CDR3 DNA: TGTGCCAGCAGCGTAGATGCGCGGGGTAGCACAGATACGCAGTATTTT. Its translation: CASSVDARGSTDTQYF. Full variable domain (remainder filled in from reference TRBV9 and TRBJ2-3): DSGVTQTPKHLITATGQRVTLRCSPRSGDLSVYWYQQSLDQGLQFLIQYYNGEERAKGNILERFSAQQFPDLHSELNLSSLELGDSALYFCASSVDARGSTDTQYFGPGTRLTVL.

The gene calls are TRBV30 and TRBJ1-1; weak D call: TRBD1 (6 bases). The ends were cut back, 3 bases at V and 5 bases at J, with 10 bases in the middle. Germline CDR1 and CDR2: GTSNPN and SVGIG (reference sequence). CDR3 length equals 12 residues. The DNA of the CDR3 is TGTGCCTGGAGGGGAGGGGGTACTGAAGCTTTCTTT. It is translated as CAWRGGGTEAFF.

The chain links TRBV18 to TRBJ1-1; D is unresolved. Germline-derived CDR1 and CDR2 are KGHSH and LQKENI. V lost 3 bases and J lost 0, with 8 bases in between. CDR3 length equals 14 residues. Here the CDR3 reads CASSPLLLNTEAFF. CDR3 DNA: TGTGCCAGCTCACCTCTCCTCTTGAACACTGAAGCTTTCTTT.

CDR3 in DNA: TGTGCCAGCAGCCCTAGGCCAACTAGCGTTTACATTCAGTACTTC. Translating gives CASSPRPTSVYIQYF. The rearrangement joins TRBV7-2 to TRBJ2-4, with TRBD2 matching 7 bases. Germline CDR1 reads SGHTA; CDR2 reads FQGNSA. CDR3 length: 15 amino acids. With V trimmed by 5 bases and J by 8 bases, 12 bases remained unmatched.

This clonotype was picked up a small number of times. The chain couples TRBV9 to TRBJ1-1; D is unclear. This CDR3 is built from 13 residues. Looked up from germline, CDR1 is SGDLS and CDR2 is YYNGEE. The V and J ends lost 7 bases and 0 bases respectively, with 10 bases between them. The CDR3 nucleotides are TGTGCCAGCGCTCAGGCCTTGAACACTGAAGCTTTCTTT. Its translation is CASAQALNTEAFF.